Below are 13 T cell receptor beta chains sequenced from a single sample in a study of OX40 agonist ivuxolimab in advanced cancers. Sequenced by immunoSEQ multiplex PCR; TCRdb stores in-frame clones only, minus some. The data show 8,500 to 10,000 clones, approximately 70% seen once. This specimen consisted of CD4+ or CD8+ T cells sorted from blood, obtained in a trial of the OX40 agonist ivuxolimab. Every receptor here comes from an adult with an advanced solid tumor such as melanoma, head and neck, liver or kidney cancer.

CDR3: CAWSVFPTGLAGLHEQYF. In nucleotides, the CDR3 is TGTGCCTGGAGTGTATTTCCCACCGGACTAGCGGGACTCCACGAGCAGTACTTC. This chain uses TRBV30 with TRBJ2-7, with TRBD2 identical over 12 bases. The V gene's germline CDR1 is GTSNPN and CDR2 SVGIG (reference sequence). The length of the CDR3 is 18 residues. After removal of 0 bases from V and 5 bases from J, the junction contained 14 bases not matched to a gene.

This clone was detected only a few times. For the CDR3, the DNA is TGTGCCAGCAGTGAAGGGCGGACTAGCGGGAGGTTTTTCCTGCACGAGCAGTACTTC. Amino acids: CASSEGRTSGRFFLHEQYF. The rearrangement links TRBV6-1 to TRBJ2-7; 14 bases are shared with TRBD2. The CDR3 extends over 19 amino acids. The ends lost 1 base at V and 5 bases at J; junction bases unmatched: 13. Germline V CDR1 and CDR2: MNHNS, SASEGT.

This clone has just one count. This chain links TRBV9 with TRBJ2-5; no reliable D call. The CDR3 extends over 14 amino acids. CDR1 is SGDLS and CDR2 is YYNGEE in the germline V gene. Trimming took off 2 bases at V and 2 bases at J, with 10 bases between the two ends. The chain's CDR3 is CASSVGTNQETQYF. Written as DNA, the CDR3 is TGTGCCAGCAGCGTGGGCACGAATCAAGAGACCCAGTACTTC.

There are many counts of this clone. The V and J genes are TRBV6-5 and TRBJ1-1; 7 bases agree with TRBD1. The germline V gene has CDR1 MNHEY and CDR2 SVGAGI. V dropped 5 bases and J dropped 4; count of bases not matched to a gene: 4. The CDR3 is made up of 13 amino acids. Here the CDR3 reads CASSKQGTTEAFF. CDR3 in DNA: TGTGCCAGCAGTAAACAGGGGACCACTGAAGCTTTCTTT.

The genes are TRBV13 and TRBJ2-2; either TRBD1 or TRBD2 may fit D (5 bases each). The germline V gene has CDR1 PRHDT and CDR2 FYEKMQ (reference sequence). This CDR3 has 18 residues. Trimming took off 2 bases at V and 5 bases at J, with 21 bases between the two ends. For the CDR3, the DNA is TGTGCCAGCAGCTTAACCGGGACCCACATCACCGGAACCGGGGAGCTGTTTTTT. Its protein product is CASSLTGTHITGTGELFF.

This clone has just a few counts. The chain recombines TRBV7-9 with TRBJ1-5; D call uncertain. Looked up from germline, CDR1 is SEHNR and CDR2 is FQNEAQ (reference sequence). The V end was cut by 1 base, the J end by 7 bases, with 11 bases between. This CDR3 region has 14 residues. The CDR3 protein is CASSLVGLGQPQHF. The CDR3 DNA is TGTGCCAGCAGCTTAGTAGGGTTGGGGCAGCCCCAGCATTTT.

The chain couples TRBV10-1 to TRBJ1-1, with 7 bases fitting TRBD1. Per germline, CDR1 WNHNN and CDR2 SYGVQD (reference sequence). The CDR3 totals 13 residues. After removal of 5 bases from V and 4 bases from J, the junction contained 4 bases not matched to a gene. The DNA of the CDR3 is TGCGCCAGCAGTCCAGGGGGGACCACTGAAGCTTTCTTT. Encoded protein: CASSPGGTTEAFF.

The V call is TRBV6-1, the J call TRBJ2-5; D gene uncertain. The CDR3 has 14 residues. Trimming stripped 8 bases from V and 11 bases from J, with 24 bases between. Germline values: CDR1 MNHNS, CDR2 SASEGT. The CDR3 bases are TGTGCCAGCCGACCCTCTCAGGTTGCCGACAAGCAGTACTTC. This encodes CASRPSQVADKQYF.

J is TRBJ2-2 and V is TRBV9; possible D gene TRBD1, 6 bases. The CDR3 spans 17 residues. The V end lost 0 bases, the J end lost 0 bases, and 12 bases lay between the germline ends. Per the germline V gene, CDR1 is SGDLS and CDR2 is YYNGEE. As DNA, the CDR3 is TGTGCCAGCAGCGTAGGACAGGACAGACCGAACACCGGGGAGCTGTTTTTT. Translating it yields CASSVGQDRPNTGELFF.

By frequency in the sample, this clone is medium-sized (0.01 to 0.1%). This chain joins TRBV7-6 and TRBJ2-3; 7 nucleotides agree with TRBD1. The CDR3 loop spans 16 amino acids. The V segment lost 1 base and the J segment 2 bases; nucleotides outside the gene matches: 6. Germline V CDR1 and CDR2: SGHVS, FNYEAQ. The CDR3 DNA sequence: TGTGCCAGCAGCTTAGTGAGGGGGCTAGACACAGATACGCAGTATTTT. As protein: CASSLVRGLDTDTQYF.

CDR3 amino acids: CASSRATFQETQYF. DNA of the CDR3: TGTGCCAGCAGCCGGGCAACATTCCAAGAGACCCAGTACTTC. The chain links TRBV13 to TRBJ2-5; D ambiguous. V was shortened by 5 bases and J by 1 base, with 11 bases between the two germline ends. The CDR3 contains 14 residues. Germline CDR1 and CDR2: PRHDT and FYEKMQ (reference sequence).

The V gene is TRBV11-2, the J gene TRBJ2-6, with D perhaps TRBD1 (5 bases). Looked up from germline, CDR1 is SGHAT and CDR2 is FQNNGV. Trimming removed 8 bases from V and 2 bases from J, with 7 bases in between. The CDR3 covers 13 residues. CDR3 bases: TGTGCCAGCCACAGGACTGGGGCCAACGTCCTGACTTTC. It is translated as CASHRTGANVLTF.

The chain combines TRBV15 with TRBJ1-2; TRBD1 is a possible D gene (6 bases). Germline-derived CDR1 and CDR2 are LNHNV and YYDKDF (reference sequence). Trimming cost V 1 base and J 5 bases, with 11 bases left between them. The CDR3 has 14 amino acids. The CDR3 loop reads CATSRVAGEYGYTF. CDR3 coding DNA: TGTGCCACCAGCAGAGTCGCAGGGGAATATGGCTACACCTTC.